The entry that follows covers one T cell receptor beta chain sequence. These data belong to a study of cytomegalovirus exposure and HLA in healthy donors. Using immunoSEQ multiplex PCR, the repertoire was profiled, and TCRdb retains in-frame clones only, with some absent. The sample carries 150,000 to 200,000 clones, around nine tenths recorded once. Trimming shortened V by 5 bases and J by 5 bases, and 12 bases separated the two germline ends. The CDR3 sequence is 13 residues long. Germline-derived CDR1 and CDR2 are MNHNS and SASEGT. The sequence derives from a woman in her 30s in good health and CMV-seronegative. Material for sequencing was PBMCs. This chain connects TRBV6-1 to TRBJ1-2; D perhaps matches TRBD1 (6 bases). Here the CDR3 reads CASSKDRRYGYTF. In DNA, the CDR3 is TGTGCCAGCAGTAAAGACAGGCGGTATGGCTACACCTTC.